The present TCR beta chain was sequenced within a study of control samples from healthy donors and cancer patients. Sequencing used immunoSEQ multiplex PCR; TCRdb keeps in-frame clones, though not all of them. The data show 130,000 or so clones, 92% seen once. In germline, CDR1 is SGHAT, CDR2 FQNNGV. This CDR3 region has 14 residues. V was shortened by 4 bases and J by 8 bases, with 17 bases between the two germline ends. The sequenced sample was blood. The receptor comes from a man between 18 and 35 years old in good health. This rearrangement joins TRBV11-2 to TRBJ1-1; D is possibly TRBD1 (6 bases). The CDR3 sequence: CASSSLEGGREAFF. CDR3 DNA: TGTGCCAGCAGCTCCCTAGAGGGGGGCCGAGAAGCTTTCTTT.